This is a list of T cell receptor beta chains from one sample in a study of T cells in localized non-small cell lung cancer. Some clones are missing from TCRdb's copy, which holds only in-frame ones; the method was immunoSEQ multiplex PCR. The sample contains tens of thousands of clones, around 82% of which appear only once. The material sequenced was peripheral blood, taken before any cancer treatment. These receptors were collected from a female donor of 60 years or more with stage I lung adenocarcinoma. Each CDR3 is given with its conserved first and last residue. D genes are given only for firm matches. The size of a clone is reported for some rows only, either as once, few or many, or as a class for expanded clones.

clone_size d_call j_call v_call cdr3_aa cdr3_nt
- - TRBJ1-1 TRBV11-1 CASSLPVGANTEAFF TGTGCCAGCAGCTTGCCTGTAGGGGCGAACACTGAAGCTTTCTTT
- - TRBJ2-3 TRBV7-2 CASSLGSRFNGQYF TGTGCCAGCAGCTTAGGGTCGCGGTTCAACGGGCAGTATTTT
- TRBD2 TRBJ2-1 TRBV10-3 CASQSKKGGPIGHNEQFF TGTGCCAGTCAATCTAAGAAGGGAGGGCCCATAGGCCACAATGAGCAGTTCTTC
few - TRBJ1-5 TRBV6-6 CASRLLPPNQPQHF TGTGCCAGCAGATTACTCCCACCTAATCAGCCCCAGCATTTT
- - TRBJ1-1 TRBV6-1 CASSEQGGTEAFF TGTGCCAGCAGTGAACAGGGAGGCACTGAAGCTTTCTTT
- TRBD1 TRBJ1-2 TRBV28 CASRPTGQGDYGYTF TGTGCCAGCCGACCGACGGGACAGGGAGACTATGGCTACACCTTC
- TRBD1 TRBJ1-5 TRBV19 CASSPRWDRESNQPQHF TGTGCCAGTAGTCCAAGATGGGACAGGGAAAGCAATCAGCCCCAGCATTTT
- - TRBJ2-3 TRBV4-3 CASSQDLGSGASTQYF TGCGCCAGCAGCCAAGATTTGGGATCAGGGGCCTCTACGCAGTATTTT
- TRBD2 TRBJ2-1 TRBV9 CASSGGSGLAAYNEQFF TGTGCCAGCAGCGGGGGAAGCGGACTAGCGGCCTACAATGAGCAGTTCTTC
- - TRBJ2-2 TRBV6-1 CASSATRNTGELFF TGTGCCAGCAGTGCCACAAGGAACACCGGGGAGCTGTTTTTT
- - TRBJ1-5 TRBV5-4 CASSLGGQSYSNQPQHF TGTGCCAGCAGCTTGGGGGGACAATCTTATAGCAATCAGCCCCAGCATTTT
- - TRBJ2-7 TRBV29-1 CSVEVTAAIGEQYF TGCAGCGTTGAAGTGACAGCGGCTATAGGGGAGCAGTACTTC
- TRBD1 TRBJ1-1 TRBV2 CASSEARGVVNTEAFF TGTGCCAGCAGTGAAGCCAGGGGGGTCGTGAACACTGAAGCTTTCTTT
- TRBD2 TRBJ2-1 TRBV28 CASSKGLAGAYNEQFF TGTGCCAGCAGCAAGGGACTAGCGGGGGCCTACAATGAGCAGTTCTTC
- - TRBJ1-6 TRBV6-6 CASSKDSVNSPLHF TGTGCCAGCAGTAAGGACAGCGTCAATTCACCCCTCCACTTT
- - TRBJ2-2 TRBV15 CATSRWTDTGELFF TGTGCCACCAGCAGGTGGACGGACACCGGGGAGCTGTTTTTT
- TRBD1 TRBJ1-2 TRBV4-2 CASSQDKTGVLGGYTF TGTGCCAGCAGCCAGGACAAGACAGGGGTACTGGGTGGCTACACCTTC
- TRBD1 TRBJ1-2 TRBV4-1 CASSQDAGQLNYGYTF TGCGCCAGCAGCCAAGACGCGGGACAGCTTAACTATGGCTACACCTTC
- TRBD1 TRBJ1-4 TRBV4-1 CASSLEPGQTNEKLFF TGCGCCAGCAGCCTTGAACCGGGACAGACTAATGAAAAACTGTTTTTT
- - TRBJ1-2 TRBV5-8 CASSPRGSTPNYGYTF TGTGCCAGCAGCCCCCGGGGATCAACTCCCAACTATGGCTACACCTTC
- - TRBJ1-6 TRBV6-5 CASRQGNSPLHF TGTGCCAGCAGGCAGGGGAATTCACCCCTCCACTTT
- - TRBJ1-1 TRBV29-1 CSVLENTEAFF TGCAGCGTTCTTGAGAACACTGAAGCTTTCTTT
- - TRBJ2-1 TRBV25-1 CASSESGTKQFF TGTGCCAGCAGTGAATCAGGGACGAAGCAGTTCTTC
- TRBD1 TRBJ1-5 TRBV7-2 CASSSEVGGTGNNQPQHF TGTGCCAGCAGCTCCGAGGTAGGCGGGACAGGGAACAATCAGCCCCAGCATTTT
- - TRBJ1-3 TRBV25-1 CASSNGGENTIYF TGTGCCAGCTCTAATGGGGGCGAAAACACCATATATTTT
- - TRBJ2-5 TRBV7-9 CASSPPAETQYF TGTGCCAGCAGCCCGCCTGCTGAGACCCAGTACTTC
- - TRBJ2-3 TRBV4-2 CASSQAAGTADTQYF TGTGCCAGCAGCCAAGCTGCGGGGACGGCAGATACGCAGTATTTT
few - TRBJ1-2 TRBV9 CASSASAFGPNYGYTF TGTGCCAGCAGCGCCTCAGCGTTCGGACCGAACTATGGCTACACCTTC